These 9 T cell receptor beta chains came from one sample sequenced in a study of cytomegalovirus exposure and HLA in healthy donors. The PCR ran on 60 Vbeta and 13 Jbeta primers. TCRdb keeps only in-frame clones here, not all; method: immunoSEQ multiplex PCR. The table records 120,000 or so clones, over 60% of them present only once. Sequencing input: PBMCs. The receptors originated from a female donor in good health and CMV-seronegative.

J is TRBJ2-6 and V is TRBV7-3; TRBD1 matches 7 bases. There are 17 residues in the CDR3. The J segment lost 1 base and the V segment lost 0 bases, leaving 3 bases of the junction unmatched. Germline CDR1 and CDR2: SGHTA and FQGTGA. In DNA, the CDR3 is TGTGCCAGCAGCTTAACGGCGACAGGGTCTGGGGCCAACGTCCTGACTTTC. It specifies CASSLTATGSGANVLTF.

The chain carries TRBV28 and TRBJ1-2; 10 nucleotides match TRBD1. CDR1 and CDR2 from the germline V gene are MDHEN and SYDVKM. This CDR3 is built from 14 residues. The V segment lost 4 bases and the J segment 8 bases; nucleotides outside the gene matches: 7. CDR3 sequence (DNA): TGTGCCAGCAGTTACCGACAGGGGGCGGGCGGCTACACCTTC. This translates into CASSYRQGAGGYTF.

The chain links TRBV14 to TRBJ2-7, with 13 bases aligning to TRBD2. The V gene end was trimmed by 5 bases and the J gene end by 4 bases; junction bases not matched to a gene: 11. Germline CDR1 and CDR2: SGHDN and FVKESK. The CDR3 is 17 residues long. The CDR3 here is CASSLGLAGSYIYEQYF. For the CDR3, the DNA is TGTGCCAGCAGCTTGGGACTAGCGGGGTCTTACATTTACGAGCAGTACTTC.

The rearrangement links TRBV2 to TRBJ2-5; 9 positions agree with TRBD1. V trimming: 5 bases; J trimming: 5 bases; junction bases outside the gene matches: 6. Germline values: CDR1 SNHLY, CDR2 FYNNEI. The CDR3 length is 14 residues. Written as DNA, the CDR3 is TGTGCCAGCAGTACAGGGGGCGCGGGGGAGACCCAGTACTTC. Amino acid sequence: CASSTGGAGETQYF. Combining the CDR3 with reference TRBV2 and TRBJ2-5 gives the whole variable domain EPEVTQTPSHQVTQMGQEVILRCVPISNHLYFYWYRQILGQKVEFLVSFYNNEISEKSEIFDDQFSVERPDGSNFTLKIRSTKLEDSAMYFCASSTGGAGETQYFGPGTRLLVL.

The genes are TRBV9 and TRBJ2-1, with 12 bases fitting TRBD2. Looked up from germline, CDR1 is SGDLS and CDR2 is YYNGEE. V dropped 2 bases and J dropped 9; count of bases not matched to a gene: 9. This CDR3 has 16 residues. CDR3 nucleotides: TGTGCCAGCAGCGTCTCACTAGCGGGGGGAATGGGTGAGCAGTTCTTC. This codes for CASSVSLAGGMGEQFF.

This clone was seen only once. J is TRBJ2-5 and V is TRBV11-1, with 10 bases matching TRBD1. The CDR3 has 14 residues. V lost 5 bases to trimming and J lost 5 bases; unmatched junction nucleotides: 5. Germline V gene data show CDR1 as SGHAT and CDR2 as FQDESV (reference sequence). As DNA, the CDR3 is TGTGCCAGCAGCGACAGGGGGCGCGGGGAGACCCAGTACTTC. Its protein product is CASSDRGRGETQYF.

The chain uses TRBV7-2 and TRBJ1-5, with no clear D. V shed 1 base and J shed 5 bases, with 6 bases lying between them. This CDR3 is 13 amino acids long. Germline V gene data show CDR1 as SGHTA and CDR2 as FQGNSA. The DNA for the CDR3 is TGTGCCAGCAGCTTAGATTCAGATCAGCCCCAGCATTTT. Amino acids: CASSLDSDQPQHF.

J is TRBJ2-2 and V is TRBV9; 10 bases align to TRBD1. Germline lookup yields CDR1 SGDLS and CDR2 YYNGEE. V lost 2 bases, J lost 7 bases, and 2 bases stayed unmatched. This CDR3 has 14 residues. CDR3 DNA: TGTGCCAGCAGCGTGGGACAGGGGTTCGGGGAGCTGTTTTTT. Its protein is CASSVGQGFGELFF.

The chain couples TRBV4-1 to TRBJ2-2; TRBD2 is a possible D gene (6 bases). This CDR3 has 15 residues. The ends were cut back, 1 base at V and 7 bases at J, with 13 bases in the middle. Germline assignment: CDR1 MGHRA and CDR2 YSYEKL. CDR3 DNA: TGCGCCAGCAGCCAAGGACGGGAGTTTTACGGGGAGCTGTTTTTT. Encoded protein: CASSQGREFYGELFF.